Sequencing of this TCR beta chain was carried out in a study of cytomegalovirus exposure and HLA in healthy donors. Findings and caveats of the study: In vitro assays verified that a few CMV-associated chains recognized CMV antigens specifically. Upon later analysis, HLA-associated TCR beta chains proved more clonally expanded than other, equally common chains.

Primers for the PCR totalled 60 Vbeta and 13 Jbeta. Some clones are missing from TCRdb's copy, which holds only in-frame ones; the method was immunoSEQ multiplex PCR. The sample shows over 150,000 clones, less than 80% of them seen only once. Points on this clone: Antigen specificity is unknown.

The source material was PBMCs. This TCR was recovered from a man aged 35 to 55 in good health and CMV-seronegative.

For the CDR3, the DNA is TGCGCCAGCAGCTTGGTCCGGGGACAAAGAGGAGAGACCCAGTACTTC. It codes for CASSLVRGQRGETQYF. The rearrangement uses TRBV5-1 and TRBJ2-5; tentative D call: TRBD1 (6 bases). The V gene's germline CDR1 is SGHRS and CDR2 YFSETQ. The V and J ends lost 0 bases and 4 bases respectively, with 16 bases between them. CDR3 length: 16 amino acids.